What follows is one TCR beta chain and its context. It lacks a known antigen. No per-base quality is available; no much larger clone lies one base away. The sample belongs to a study of vaccination effects on CD4 cells after COVID-19 (dated by TCRdb to about 2022). Turning to the overall study: In the ViraFEST assay, PBMC were stimulated with viral peptide pools, and antigen-specific CD4+ T cell clonotypes were then identified by expansion using TCR sequencing. Each well held roughly 2 million PBMC cultured in IMDM containing roughly 5% human AB serum, around 9.3 IU/ml IL-2 and gentamicin, along with about 10 ug/ml peptides. SARS-CoV-2 spike-specific CD4+ TCR repertoires from before and after mRNA vaccination were compared in COVID-19 convalescent patients and in infection-naive vaccine recipients. The Oncomine TCR Beta short-read assay on an Illumina iSeq 100 was used to sequence cultures from other donors in the study. Pre-vaccine samples from a couple of convalescent patients were drawn 16 days and one week before the first dose, 142 and 148 days after COVID-19 diagnosis. Altogether, over 9 COVID-19 convalescent patients and a handful of SARS-CoV-2-naive healthy vaccine recipients made up the full study. Participants received two doses of either the BNT162b2 or the mRNA-1273 mRNA SARS-CoV-2 vaccine.

After around eleven days of culture, CD4+ T cells were isolated with the EasySep CD4+ T cell isolation kit. PCR-confirmed SARS-CoV-2 infection had occurred in convalescent patients between March and December 2020, before the Alpha, Beta and Delta variants emerged in the United States. Half of the culture medium was replaced with fresh IL-2-containing medium on days 3 and 7. Unless noted otherwise, every peptide stimulation condition was grown in triplicate wells. PBMC were separated from whole blood using Ficoll-Paque Plus gradient centrifugation and were then either cryopreserved at -140C or used fresh. Genomic DNA was extracted from cultured CD4+ T cells with the QIAamp micro DNA kit. Results the study describes overall, beyond this receptor: In convalescent patients, the post-vaccine spike-reactive repertoire consisted mainly of new vaccine-induced clones, largely distinct from infection-induced clones. Both infection-induced and vaccine-induced clones contracted markedly at late post-vaccination timepoints, which is consistent with waning T cell responses. The study was limited by a small number of convalescent patients and lacked early post-infection timepoints.

V and J are trimmed by 7 bases and 5 bases, and the gene matches miss 7 bases of the junction. The CDR3, from cysteine to phenylalanine, totals 13 residues. Only the CDR3 DNA is retained, 39 bases long and in frame from the first base. The germline V gene specifies SGHRS as CDR1 and YFSETQ as CDR2. Libraries were made using the immunoSEQ multiplex PCR assay. TCR beta CDR3 sequencing was performed on DNA from the cultured, isolated CD4+ T cells. The source study handled its data this way. Non-productive TCR sequences were removed and reads were trimmed to the CDR3 region, keeping CDR3s of at least 7 amino acids. Antigen-specific clonotypes were identified using the MANAFEST web app by comparison of expansion in peptide wells against reference cultures. To be called positive, a clone needed expansion at FDR<0.05 compared with the reference and with all other wells, an odds ratio greater than 5, and a frequency greater than 0.1% in two replicate wells. Cross-reactive clonotypes were defined as significantly expanded in SARS-CoV-2 spike wells and in at least one common cold coronavirus spike condition. Levenshtein distance calculated with the stringdist R package was used to assess CDR3 similarity, and unrooted trees were constructed with ape in R 3.6.1. The clones in this table, taken by TCRdb from immuneACCESS, are in-frame only. Not every clone is retained; where verified, under half of the shortfall comes from an unresolved V gene, and the cause of the rest is unknown. V, J and clone size are taken as reported in that table, and D and trimming were inferred from the DNA itself. The sample table lists 40,000 to 55,000 clones, approximately 81% of them with a count of one. Of the sample, 8.5% to 10% falls within the top ten clones.

The TCR originated in a human donor who had a prior SARS-CoV-2 infection. This receptor chain uses TRBV5-1 and TRBJ2-5, with 8 central nucleotides matching TRBD1. The sequences come from CD4+ T cells from PBMCs cultured without peptide, collected before COVID-19 vaccination. Read as DNA, the sequence is TGCGCCAGCCGCAGGGGGCAGTCGGAGACCCAGTACTTC. The encoded protein is CASRRGQSETQYF.